The TCR beta chain under discussion was sequenced for a study of T cells in Graves' hyperthyroidism and ophthalmopathy. This CDR3 region has 15 residues. V was shortened by 0 bases and J by 4 bases, with 13 bases between the two germline ends. Germline CDR1 DFQATT, CDR2 SNEGSKA (reference sequence). TCR beta CDR3 region amplification was performed from RNA transcripts. During a first-round RT-PCR of the TCR CDR3, the HTBI primer set was used. TCRdb reprocessed the multiplex PCR reads with MiXCR, giving one entry per CDR3 protein. There are a few hundred thousand distinct CDR3 sequences in the sample; 15% occur only once, and about 30% lies in the top ten.

This TCR came from a woman aged 45 to 65 with Graves' hyperthyroidism that later progressed to Graves' ophthalmopathy. The rearrangement links TRBV20-1 to TRBJ1-3; D possibly corresponds to TRBD1 (6 bases). The specimen was blood. In DNA, the CDR3 is TGCAGTGCTAGAGATCCTACAGGGCCGGGAAACACCATATATTTT. Its protein is CSARDPTGPGNTIYF.